This entry lists 27 T cell receptor beta chains sequenced from one sample in a study of blood T cells in healthy people across ages. Alongside a J-beta primer mix, a sample-barcoded 5' primer served in a second PCR lasting roughly 7 to 12 cycles. TCRdb re-called the 5' RACE reads through MiXCR, storing one row per CDR3 protein. The sample shows around 2 million distinct CDR3 sequences, about 39% of them seen only once. The sequencing sample was made of blood. The receptors here all came from a human donor in good health.

This clonotype showed up just a few times. The chain combines TRBV29-1 with TRBJ2-4, with D possibly matching TRBD1 (6 bases). The CDR3 runs 14 residues. Germline values: CDR1 SQVTM, CDR2 ANQGSEA. V was cut by 7 bases and J by 3 bases, with 16 bases left in between. CDR3: CSAAARTDKNIQYF. The DNA of the CDR3 is TGCAGCGCCGCGGCTCGGACAGACAAAAACATTCAGTACTTC. The whole variable domain, remainder taken from reference TRBV29-1 and TRBJ2-4, is SAVISQKPSRDICQRGTSLTIQCQVDSQVTMMFWYRQQPGQSLTLIATANQGSEATYESGFVIDKFPISRPNLTFSTLTVSNMSPEDSSIYLCSAAARTDKNIQYFGAGTRLSVL.

The chain carries TRBV27 and TRBJ2-2; tentatively, D is TRBD1 or TRBD2 (6 bases each). V was cut by 0 bases and J by 4 bases, with 15 bases left in between. CDR3 length equals 17 residues. The V gene's germline CDR1 is MNHEY and CDR2 SMNVEV (reference sequence). The CDR3 nucleotides read TGTGCCAGCAGTTTATCGGAGGGGACACCCCTCACCGGGGAGCTGTTTTTT. Translating it yields CASSLSEGTPLTGELFF.

CDR3 amino acids: CSVGQGYNGRFSNEQFF. For the CDR3, the DNA is TGCAGCGTTGGTCAAGGCTATAATGGTCGGTTCTCGAATGAGCAGTTCTTC. This chain links TRBV29-1 with TRBJ2-1; the D is unclear. Between the trimmed V and J ends, which lost 4 bases and 7 bases, there was a span of 26 bases. Germline V CDR1 and CDR2: SQVTM, ANQGSEA. CDR3 length: 17 amino acids.

The chain has TRBV10-3 and TRBJ1-2, with 7 bases lining up with TRBD1. The CDR3 spans 15 residues. Germline CDR1 ENHRY, CDR2 SYGVKD. J lost 4 bases, V lost 3 bases, and 8 bases had no gene match. The CDR3 here is CAISDPLRDSYGYTF. The CDR3 region has the DNA TGTGCCATCAGTGACCCTCTACGGGACAGCTATGGCTACACCTTC.

This clonotype was counted between two and nine times. The V call is TRBV4-1, the J call TRBJ2-7; no definite D call. V lost 0 bases and J 12 bases, leaving 15 bases between the germline ends. Germline CDR1 reads MGHRA; CDR2 reads YSYEKL. The CDR3 is made up of 13 amino acids. The CDR3 nucleotides are TGCGCCAGCAGCCAAGAGCCCAGGCATGATCCGTACTTC. This sequence encodes CASSQEPRHDPYF.

This clonotype appeared a few times. The chain links TRBV12-3 or TRBV12-4 to TRBJ1-2, with no clear D. The CDR3 totals 19 residues. Trimming stripped 5 bases from V and 0 bases from J, with 25 bases between. CDR3 protein: CASSPRGATRRPANYGYTF. The DNA for the CDR3 is TGTGCCAGCAGTCCACGCGGAGCAACCCGACGGCCAGCTAACTATGGCTACACCTTC.

Concerning this clonotype itself: An end of the junction does not agree with germline; a read error may underlie this. The rearrangement links TRBV28 to TRBJ2-3; 14 bases are a match to TRBD2. Germline V gene data show CDR1 as MDHEN and CDR2 as SYDVKM. The CDR3 runs to 16 residues. The CDR3 protein is CAAGTSGGPSTDTRYF. CDR3 DNA sequence: TGTGCCGCGGGGACTAGCGGGGGCCCTAGCACAGATACGCGGTATTTT.

The CDR3 region has the DNA TGCGCCAGCAGCCAAGGGGGGGGCACGGATGAGCAGTTCTTC. Translated, it gives CASSQGGGTDEQFF. The chain employs TRBV4-3 and TRBJ2-1, with D maybe TRBD2 (7 bases). The ends were cut back, 1 base at V and 8 bases at J, with 12 bases in the middle. The CDR3 covers 14 residues. Per the germline V gene, CDR1 is LGHNA and CDR2 is YSLEER.

This chain uses TRBV10-3 with TRBJ2-1; D is perhaps TRBD2 (6 bases). Germline V gene sequence: CDR1 ENHRY, CDR2 SYGVKD. V was cut by 5 bases and J by 5 bases, with 13 bases left in between. The length of the CDR3 is 14 residues. The DNA for the CDR3 is TGTGCCATCAGTTGGGTGGGGAGGCACAATGAGCAGTTCTTC. It yields the protein CAISWVGRHNEQFF.

The chain couples TRBV4-1 to TRBJ2-4, with TRBD1 matching 7 bases. The J call is uncertain, as TRBJ2-5 better fits the DNA end. There are 14 residues in the CDR3. The V gene's germline CDR1 is MGHRA and CDR2 YSYEKL. The DNA for the CDR3 is TGCGCCAGCAGTCCCGACAGGGAGTGGGAGACCCAGTACTTC. Protein sequence: CASSPDREWETQYF.

This clonotype showed up just a few times. The V call is TRBV7-3, the J call TRBJ2-7, with 8 bases matching TRBD1. In germline, CDR1 is SGHTA, CDR2 FQGTGA. The V gene end was trimmed by 3 bases and the J gene end by 0 bases; junction bases not matched to a gene: 7. The CDR3 runs 16 residues. In nucleotides, the CDR3 is TGTGCCAGCAGCTTGGGGACAGGTCGGAACTCCTACGAGCAGTACTTC. It encodes CASSLGTGRNSYEQYF. Drawing the rest from reference TRBV7-3 and TRBJ2-7, the complete variable domain is GAGVSQTPSNKVTEKGKYVELRCDPISGHTALYWYRQSLGQGPEFLIYFQGTGAADDSGLPNDRFFAVRPEGSVSTLKIQRTERGDSAVYLCASSLGTGRNSYEQYFGPGTRLTVT.

This clonotype was detected a few times. The rearrangement joins TRBV29-1 to TRBJ2-3, with TRBD1 identical over 10 bases. Germline CDR1 reads SQVTM; CDR2 reads ANQGSEA. The V gene end was trimmed by 8 bases and the J gene end by 5 bases; junction bases not matched to a gene: 7. The CDR3 is 13 amino acids. The CDR3 coding sequence is TGCAGCTACGGGACAGGGGCGGTAGATACGCAGTATTTT. It translates to CSYGTGAVDTQYF.

V usage is TRBV7-2 and J usage is TRBJ2-1, with TRBD2 matching 9 bases. V lost 3 bases, J lost 7 bases, and 13 bases stayed unmatched. Germline CDR1 SGHTA, CDR2 FQGNSA. The CDR3 contains 17 residues. This CDR3 is CASSFPVLAGAENEQFF. CDR3 nucleotides: TGTGCCAGCAGCTTCCCGGTCTTAGCGGGGGCGGAGAATGAGCAGTTCTTC.

This clonotype came up a few times. V and J are TRBV20-1 and TRBJ2-5; 10 bases are shared with TRBD2. Germline lookup yields CDR1 DFQATT and CDR2 SNEGSKA (reference sequence). This CDR3 spans 15 amino acids. J lost 7 bases, V lost 8 bases, and 16 bases had no gene match. CDR3 protein: CSQVALVGLAVTQYF. Here the CDR3 DNA reads TGCAGTCAAGTGGCTCTGGTAGGACTAGCGGTGACCCAGTACTTC.

The CDR3 protein is CASSPKPTTGGYEQYF. The DNA for the CDR3 is TGTGCCAGCTCCCCGAAACCCACAACAGGAGGGTACGAGCAGTACTTC. The chain carries TRBV18 and TRBJ2-4, with a tentative D call TRBD2 (6 bases). The J call may be mistaken, given a closer DNA end match to TRBJ2-7. The germline gives CDR1 KGHSH, CDR2 LQKENI. The CDR3 is 16 amino acids.

For this clonotype: A single base separates this from a much larger clone, so it may be a read error. The rearrangement uses TRBV4-2 and TRBJ1-2, with a possible D match to TRBD1 (6 bases). Germline CDR1 and CDR2: LGHNA and YNFKEQ. The germline V and J ends were trimmed by 7 bases and 1 base, with 10 bases remaining between them. This CDR3 spans 13 amino acids. The CDR3 region is CASTVQGNYGYTF. CDR3 nucleotide sequence: TGTGCCAGCACCGTACAGGGTAACTATGGCTACACCTTC.

This clonotype was recorded a few times. The V call is TRBV4-1, the J call TRBJ1-6; a possible D gene is TRBD1 (6 bases). Germline V gives CDR1 MGHRA, CDR2 YSYEKL. Trimming took off 4 bases at V and 5 bases at J, with 12 bases between the two ends. This CDR3 contains 15 residues. CDR3 residues: CASSPYGTNNSPLHF. The CDR3 DNA is TGCGCCAGCAGCCCGTACGGGACAAATAATTCACCCCTCCACTTT.

This rearrangement joins TRBV6-1 to TRBJ2-2, with D unclear. Germline V lookup: CDR1 MNHNS, CDR2 SASEGT. The CDR3 contains 13 residues. V was trimmed by 7 bases and J by 3 bases, leaving 9 bases between them. The DNA for the CDR3 is TGTGCCAGCAAAGCCGGTGACACCGGGGAGCTGTTTTTT. Encoded protein: CASKAGDTGELFF.

For the CDR3, the DNA is TGTGCCAGCAGCCTTCCTGGGGGCTCTGTAGGATACGAGCAGTACTTC. This gives the protein CASSLPGGSVGYEQYF. The chain joins TRBV10-3 to TRBJ2-7, with D tentatively TRBD1 (6 bases). The CDR3 is 16 residues long. The V end was cut by 10 bases, the J end by 4 bases, with 26 bases between. Germline CDR1 reads ENHRY; CDR2 reads SYGVKD.

This clonotype came up many times. This CDR3 reads CASSGGLAGGHSYNEQFF. CDR3 sequence (DNA): TGTGCCAGCAGCGGGGGACTAGCGGGGGGGCACTCCTACAATGAGCAGTTCTTC. V is TRBV7-9 and J is TRBJ2-1, with 16 bases identical to TRBD2. Per the germline V gene, CDR1 is SEHNR and CDR2 is FQNEAQ (reference sequence). CDR3 size: 18 residues. The V gene end was trimmed by 5 bases and the J gene end by 0 bases; junction bases not matched to a gene: 4.

The genes are TRBV12-3 or TRBV12-4 and TRBJ1-1; 7 nucleotides match TRBD1. The CDR3 runs 13 residues. Trimming removed 6 bases from V and 11 bases from J; junction bases left unmatched: 12. CDR3 nucleotides: TGTGCCAGCAGGTTATCTTCCGGGACAGAGGCTTTCTTT. This translates into CASRLSSGTEAFF.

This rearrangement joins TRBV10-3 to TRBJ2-1; D may correspond to TRBD1 or TRBD2 (5 bases each). The DNA end is more similar to TRBJ2-7, so the J call may be wrong. Germline CDR1 ENHRY, CDR2 SYGVKD. This CDR3 spans 15 amino acids. CDR3 sequence: CAIRDGTSMEDEQYF. The CDR3 nucleotides are TGTGCCATCAGGGATGGGACGAGTATGGAGGACGAGCAGTACTTC.

In this sample, this clonotype turned up many times. The chain uses TRBV7-2 and TRBJ1-2, with D possibly being TRBD1 (6 bases). Germline V gene lookup returns CDR1 SGHTA and CDR2 FQGNSA. The CDR3 covers 14 residues. V dropped 0 bases and J dropped 2 bases, with 7 bases sitting between them. The CDR3 region is CASSLAQGNYGYTF. In DNA, the CDR3 is TGTGCCAGCAGCTTAGCACAGGGAAACTATGGCTACACCTTC.

Remarks on this clonotype: Since a much larger clone is just one base distant, this may be a read error. The genes are TRBV10-3 and TRBJ2-5, with 9 bases aligning to TRBD2. The junction had 18 bases not matched to a gene; V was cut back by 2 bases and J by 11 bases. The CDR3 runs to 17 residues. Germline-derived CDR1 and CDR2 are ENHRY and SYGVKD. The CDR3: CAISENRRGGLGNEQYF. The DNA of the CDR3 is TGTGCCATCAGTGAGAACCGGCGGGGGGGCCTGGGTAATGAGCAGTACTTC.

The J gene is TRBJ2-3, the V gene TRBV9; no reliable D call. Deletions cut 3 bases from V and 0 bases from J, with 11 bases between. Looked up from germline, CDR1 is SGDLS and CDR2 is YYNGEE. The CDR3 is made up of 15 amino acids. The CDR3 DNA reads as TGTGCCAGCAGCGGGTTTGGTTCTAGCACAGATACGCAGTATTTT. Its translation is CASSGFGSSTDTQYF.

This clonotype was seen a handful of times. The CDR3: CSVANPGQGRFDYGYTF. The CDR3 nucleotides are TGCAGCGTTGCAAACCCGGGACAGGGGAGGTTTGACTATGGCTACACCTTC. The J gene is TRBJ1-2, the V gene TRBV29-1; TRBD1 matches at 10 bases. V lost 4 bases and J lost 3; bases outside the gene matches: 14. The CDR3 extends over 17 amino acids. Germline CDR1 SQVTM, CDR2 ANQGSEA.

The table lists this clonotype with a few counts. CDR3 bases: TGTGCCAGCAGGCGACAGGGGACCTATGGCTACACCTTC. As protein: CASRRQGTYGYTF. The chain uses TRBV12-3 or TRBV12-4 and TRBJ1-2; 8 bases agree with TRBD1. The CDR3 consists of 13 residues. J lost 4 bases, V lost 6 bases, and 4 bases had no gene match.